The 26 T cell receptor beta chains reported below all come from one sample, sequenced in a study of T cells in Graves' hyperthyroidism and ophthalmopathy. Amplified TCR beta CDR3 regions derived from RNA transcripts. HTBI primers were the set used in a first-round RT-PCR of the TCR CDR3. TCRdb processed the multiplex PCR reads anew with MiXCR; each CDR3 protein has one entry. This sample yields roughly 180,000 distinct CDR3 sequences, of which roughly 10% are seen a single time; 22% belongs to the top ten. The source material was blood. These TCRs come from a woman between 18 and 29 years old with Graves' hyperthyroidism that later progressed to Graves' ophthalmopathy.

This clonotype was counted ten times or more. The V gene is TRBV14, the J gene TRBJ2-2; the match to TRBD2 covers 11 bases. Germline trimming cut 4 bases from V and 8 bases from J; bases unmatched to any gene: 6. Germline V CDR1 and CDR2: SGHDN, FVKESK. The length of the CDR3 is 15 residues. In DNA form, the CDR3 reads TGTGCCAGCAGCCTCCTAACTAGCGGGAGAGGGGAGCTGTTTTTT. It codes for CASSLLTSGRGELFF.

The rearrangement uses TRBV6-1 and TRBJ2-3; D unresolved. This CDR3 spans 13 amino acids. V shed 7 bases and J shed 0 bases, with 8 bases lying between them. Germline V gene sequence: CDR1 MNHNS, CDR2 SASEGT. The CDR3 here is CASTGFSTDTQYF. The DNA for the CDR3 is TGTGCCAGCACGGGTTTTAGCACAGATACGCAGTATTTT.

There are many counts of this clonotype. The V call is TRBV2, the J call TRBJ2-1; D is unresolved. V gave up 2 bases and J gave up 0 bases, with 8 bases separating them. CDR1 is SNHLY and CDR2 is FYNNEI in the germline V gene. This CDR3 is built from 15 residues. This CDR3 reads CASSERRNSYNEQFF. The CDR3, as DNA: TGTGCCAGCAGTGAAAGAAGGAACTCCTACAATGAGCAGTTCTTC.

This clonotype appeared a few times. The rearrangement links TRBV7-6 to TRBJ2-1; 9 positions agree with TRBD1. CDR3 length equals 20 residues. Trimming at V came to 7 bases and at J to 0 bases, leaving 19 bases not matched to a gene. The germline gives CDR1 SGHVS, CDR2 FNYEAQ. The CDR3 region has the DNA TGTGCCAGCAACCTAGGGAAAACAGGGGGCAAGGGGAGCTCCTACAATGAGCAGTTCTTC. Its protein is CASNLGKTGGKGSSYNEQFF.

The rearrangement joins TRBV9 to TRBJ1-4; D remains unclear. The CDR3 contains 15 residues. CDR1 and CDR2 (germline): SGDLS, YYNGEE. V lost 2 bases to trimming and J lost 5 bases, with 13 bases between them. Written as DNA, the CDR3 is TGTGCCAGCAGCGTCCTACTCGGTGTCAATGAAAAACTGTTTTTT. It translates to CASSVLLGVNEKLFF.

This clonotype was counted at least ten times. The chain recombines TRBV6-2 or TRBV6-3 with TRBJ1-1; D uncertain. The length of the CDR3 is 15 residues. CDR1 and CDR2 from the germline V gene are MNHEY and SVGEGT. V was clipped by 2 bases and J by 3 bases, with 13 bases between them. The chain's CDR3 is CASSYDGGGYTEAFF. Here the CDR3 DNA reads TGTGCCAGCAGTTACGACGGTGGAGGGTACACTGAAGCTTTCTTT.

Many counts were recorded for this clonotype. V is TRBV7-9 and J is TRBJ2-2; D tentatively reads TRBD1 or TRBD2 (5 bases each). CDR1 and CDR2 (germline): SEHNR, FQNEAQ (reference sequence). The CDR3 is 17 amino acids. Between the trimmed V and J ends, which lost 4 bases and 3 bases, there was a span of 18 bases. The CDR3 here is CASSSVPGTDYTGELFF. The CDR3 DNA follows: TGTGCCAGCAGCTCCGTACCCGGGACGGATTACACCGGGGAGCTGTTTTTT.

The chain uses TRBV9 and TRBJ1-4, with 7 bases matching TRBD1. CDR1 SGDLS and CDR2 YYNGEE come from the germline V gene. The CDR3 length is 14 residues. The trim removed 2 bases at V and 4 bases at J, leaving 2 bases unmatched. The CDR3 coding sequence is TGTGCCAGCAGCGTGGGACAGAATAATGAAAAACTGTTTTTT. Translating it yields CASSVGQNNEKLFF.

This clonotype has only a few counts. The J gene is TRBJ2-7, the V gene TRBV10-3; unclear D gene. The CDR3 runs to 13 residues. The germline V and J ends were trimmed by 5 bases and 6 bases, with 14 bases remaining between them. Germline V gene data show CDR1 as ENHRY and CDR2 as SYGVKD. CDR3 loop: CAISPPISSEQYF. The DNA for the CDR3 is TGTGCCATCAGTCCCCCCATTTCGTCCGAGCAGTACTTC.

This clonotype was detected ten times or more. CDR3 sequence: CAWSVPTQGNTEAFF. The CDR3 coding sequence is TGTGCCTGGAGTGTTCCCACACAGGGGAACACTGAAGCTTTCTTT. V is TRBV30 and J is TRBJ1-1; maybe TRBD1 (6 bases). The ends were cut back, 0 bases at V and 1 base at J, with 12 bases in the middle. This CDR3 comprises 15 residues. CDR1 and CDR2 from the germline V gene are GTSNPN and SVGIG (reference sequence).

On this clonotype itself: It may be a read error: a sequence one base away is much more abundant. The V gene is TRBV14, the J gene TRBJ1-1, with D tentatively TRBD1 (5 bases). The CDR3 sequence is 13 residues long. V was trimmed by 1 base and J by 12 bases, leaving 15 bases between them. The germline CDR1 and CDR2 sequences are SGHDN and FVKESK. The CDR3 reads CASSQVGMGGSFF. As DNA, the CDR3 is TGTGCCAGCAGCCAAGTAGGCATGGGGGGATCTTTCTTT.

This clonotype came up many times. DNA of the CDR3: TGCAGCGTTGAATCGAGGACTAACTATGGCTACACCTTC. It codes for CSVESRTNYGYTF. J is TRBJ1-2 and V is TRBV29-1; D is unresolved. Looked up from germline, CDR1 is SQVTM and CDR2 is ANQGSEA. This CDR3 contains 13 residues. V was pared by 2 bases and J by 0 bases, with 7 bases between.

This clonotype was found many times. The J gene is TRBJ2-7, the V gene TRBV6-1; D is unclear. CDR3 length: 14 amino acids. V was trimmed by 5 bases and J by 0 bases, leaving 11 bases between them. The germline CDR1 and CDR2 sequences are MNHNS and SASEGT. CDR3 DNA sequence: TGTGCCAGCAGTCCCGCTGGGCCCTCCTACGAGCAGTACTTC. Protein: CASSPAGPSYEQYF.

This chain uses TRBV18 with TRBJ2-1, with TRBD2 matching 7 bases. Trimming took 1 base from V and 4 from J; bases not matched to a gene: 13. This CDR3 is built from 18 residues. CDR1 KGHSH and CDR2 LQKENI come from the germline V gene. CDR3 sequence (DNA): TGTGCCAGCTCACCACTAGAAAGCAGCGGGATGTGGTACAATGAGCAGTTCTTC. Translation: CASSPLESSGMWYNEQFF.

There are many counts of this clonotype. This CDR3 is CASSLGQGAGTEAFF. The CDR3 region has the DNA TGCGCCAGCAGCTTGGGGCAGGGGGCAGGTACTGAAGCTTTCTTT. The chain uses TRBV5-1 and TRBJ1-1; 8 bases match TRBD1. The CDR3 sequence is 15 residues long. The germline CDR1 and CDR2 sequences are SGHRS and YFSETQ. Unmatched junction bases numbered 6, after V lost 0 bases and J lost 5 bases. The whole variable domain, remainder taken from reference TRBV5-1 and TRBJ1-1, is KAGVTQTPRYLIKTRGQQVTLSCSPISGHRSVSWYQQTPGQGLQFLFEYFSETQRNKGNFPGRFSGRQFSNSRSEMNVSTLELGDSALYLCASSLGQGAGTEAFFGQGTRLTVV.

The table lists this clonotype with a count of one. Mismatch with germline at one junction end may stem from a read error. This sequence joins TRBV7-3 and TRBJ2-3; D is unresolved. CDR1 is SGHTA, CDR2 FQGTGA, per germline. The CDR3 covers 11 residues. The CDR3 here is CAISLGDTQYF. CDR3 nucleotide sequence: TGTGCCATCAGCTTAGGCGATACGCAGTATTTT.

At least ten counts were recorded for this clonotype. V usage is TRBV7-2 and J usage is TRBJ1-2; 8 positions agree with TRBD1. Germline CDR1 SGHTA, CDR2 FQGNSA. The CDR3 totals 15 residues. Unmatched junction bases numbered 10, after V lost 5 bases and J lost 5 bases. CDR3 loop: CASSASSGTGYGYTF. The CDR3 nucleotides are TGTGCCAGCAGCGCCTCATCCGGGACAGGTTATGGCTACACCTTC.

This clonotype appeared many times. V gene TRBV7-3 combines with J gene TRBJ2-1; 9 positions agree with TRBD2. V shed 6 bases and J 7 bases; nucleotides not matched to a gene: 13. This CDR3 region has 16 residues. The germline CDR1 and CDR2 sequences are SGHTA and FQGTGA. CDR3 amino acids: CASSVDGAGLANEQFF. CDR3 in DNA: TGTGCCAGCAGTGTTGATGGGGCGGGACTAGCTAATGAGCAGTTCTTC.

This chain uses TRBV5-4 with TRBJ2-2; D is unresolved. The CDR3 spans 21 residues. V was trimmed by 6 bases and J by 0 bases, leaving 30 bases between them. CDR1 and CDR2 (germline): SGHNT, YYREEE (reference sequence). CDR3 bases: TGTGCCAGCAAGAAATTTACGTCCAGCTATCTAAGTTCGACGAACACCGGGGAGCTGTTTTTT. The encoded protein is CASKKFTSSYLSSTNTGELFF. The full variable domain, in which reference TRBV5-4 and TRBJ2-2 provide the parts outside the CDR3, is ETGVTQSPTHLIKTRGQQVTLRCSSQSGHNTVSWYQQALGQGPQFIFQYYREEENGRGNFPPRFSGLQFPNYSSELNVNALELDDSALYLCASKKFTSSYLSSTNTGELFFGEGSRLTVL.

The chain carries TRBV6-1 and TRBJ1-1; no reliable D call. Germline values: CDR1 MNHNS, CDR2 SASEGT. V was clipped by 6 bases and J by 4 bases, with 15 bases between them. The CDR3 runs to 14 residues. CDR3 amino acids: CASSVAGESTEAFF. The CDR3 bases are TGTGCCAGCAGCGTGGCAGGAGAGAGCACTGAAGCTTTCTTT.

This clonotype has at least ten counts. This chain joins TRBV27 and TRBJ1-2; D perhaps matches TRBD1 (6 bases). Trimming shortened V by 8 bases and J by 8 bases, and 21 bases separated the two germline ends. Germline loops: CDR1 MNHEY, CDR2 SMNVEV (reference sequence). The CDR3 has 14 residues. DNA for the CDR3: TGTGCCAGCCTCGCCACCCCAGGGGATAAGGGCTACACCTTC. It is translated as CASLATPGDKGYTF.

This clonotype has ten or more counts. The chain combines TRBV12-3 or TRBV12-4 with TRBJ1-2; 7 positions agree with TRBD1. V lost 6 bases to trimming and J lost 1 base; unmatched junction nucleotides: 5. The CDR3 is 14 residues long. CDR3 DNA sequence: TGTGCCAGCAGGCCCACAGGGGATAACTATGGCTACACCTTC. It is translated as CASRPTGDNYGYTF.

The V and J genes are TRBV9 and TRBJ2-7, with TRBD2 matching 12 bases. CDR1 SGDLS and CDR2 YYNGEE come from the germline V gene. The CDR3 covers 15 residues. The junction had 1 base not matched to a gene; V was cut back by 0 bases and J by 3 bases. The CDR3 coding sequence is TGTGCCAGCAGCGTAGGACTAGCGGGAGTCTACGAGCAGTACTTC. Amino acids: CASSVGLAGVYEQYF.

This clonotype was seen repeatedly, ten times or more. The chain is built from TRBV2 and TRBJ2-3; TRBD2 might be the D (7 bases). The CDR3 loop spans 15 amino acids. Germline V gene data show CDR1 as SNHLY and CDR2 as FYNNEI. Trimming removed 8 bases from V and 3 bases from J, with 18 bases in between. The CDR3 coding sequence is TGTGCCAGCCGTGGGGGGGGGCTGACTACAGATACGCAGTATTTT. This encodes CASRGGGLTTDTQYF.

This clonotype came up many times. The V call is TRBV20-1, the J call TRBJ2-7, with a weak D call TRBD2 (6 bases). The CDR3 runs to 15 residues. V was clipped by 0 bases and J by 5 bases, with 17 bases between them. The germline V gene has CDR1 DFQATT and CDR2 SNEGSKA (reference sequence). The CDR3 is CSARDGGRGKDEQYF. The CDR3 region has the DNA TGCAGTGCTAGAGATGGAGGACGGGGGAAGGACGAGCAGTACTTC.

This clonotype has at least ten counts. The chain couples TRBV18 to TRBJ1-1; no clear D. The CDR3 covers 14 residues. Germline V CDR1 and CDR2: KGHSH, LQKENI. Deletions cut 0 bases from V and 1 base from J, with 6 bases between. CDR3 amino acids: CASSPPNRNTEAFF. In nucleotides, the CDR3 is TGTGCCAGCTCACCACCGAACAGGAACACTGAAGCTTTCTTT.